This is a list of T cell receptor beta chains from one sample in a study of graft-versus-host responses after intestinal transplantation. Repertoires were generated with immunoSEQ multiplex PCR, while TCRdb's copy carries only in-frame clones and drops some. Counted here are 80,000 to 95,000 clones, about 93% occurring once; the ten biggest clones make up roughly 2%. The antigens for these receptors are not known. This specimen consisted of unstimulated CD8+ T cells sorted from spleen or lymph node cells, obtained before intestinal transplant. These receptors all come from a human donor who received an intestinal transplant. Both conserved end residues are part of each CDR3. The D gene is left open where the match is weak. The size entry is marked missing in some rows and otherwise reads once, few, many or a size class.

D	V	J	size	DNA	CDR3
-	TRBV30	TRBJ2-7	once	TGTGCCTGGAGTTCATTGGCGGGACCCGAGCAGTACTTC	CAWSSLAGPEQYF
-	TRBV13	TRBJ2-7	-	TGTGCCAGCAGCTTAGCTGGGGGCGCGAGGTACGAGCAGTACTTC	CASSLAGGARYEQYF
TRBD2	TRBV4-3	TRBJ2-7	-	TGCGCCAGCAGCCAGGAAATACTAGCGGGGGTCGAGCAGTACTTC	CASSQEILAGVEQYF
-	TRBV6-6	TRBJ2-7	-	TGTGCCGTGTCTCCACCGAGCTCCTACGAGCAGTACTTC	CAVSPPSSYEQYF
-	TRBV30	TRBJ1-2	-	TGTGCCTGGACCCGGGGGGCTAACTATGGCTACACCTTC	CAWTRGANYGYTF
-	TRBV4-1	TRBJ2-3	-	TGCGCCAGCAGCCAAGAAGGGCTCGTAGGGGCAGATACGCAGTATTTT	CASSQEGLVGADTQYF
TRBD1	TRBV27	TRBJ1-6	-	TGTGCCAGCAGTTTTGGACAGGGGATTAATTCACCCCTCCACTTT	CASSFGQGINSPLHF
-	TRBV4-1	TRBJ2-1	-	TGCGCCAGCAGCGAGGCAGCCAGCAATGAGCAGTTCTTC	CASSEAASNEQFF
-	TRBV7-9	TRBJ1-5	-	TGTGCCAGCAGCTCAGGGGCGTCGGGCAATCAGCCCCAGCATTTT	CASSSGASGNQPQHF
-	TRBV5-6	TRBJ2-5	-	TGTGCCAGCAGCCCCTGGGAGGATGGAGAGACCCAGTACTTC	CASSPWEDGETQYF
TRBD2	TRBV14	TRBJ2-7	-	TGTGCCAGCAGCCTGGTAGCGGGGTACGAGCAGTACTTC	CASSLVAGYEQYF
TRBD1	TRBV4-3	TRBJ1-4	-	TGCGCCAGCAGCCAAGCACCTGGACAGGTAGAAAAACTGTTTTTT	CASSQAPGQVEKLFF
-	TRBV11-3	TRBJ1-3	-	TGTGCCAGCAGCTTAGTTGGGGGGGAGTCGGAAGGAAACACCATATATTTT	CASSLVGGESEGNTIYF
TRBD1	TRBV27	TRBJ2-3	-	TGTGCCAGCAGTCCATACCGAGGGGACAGGGGAGAAGATACGCAGTATTTT	CASSPYRGDRGEDTQYF
-	TRBV7-9	TRBJ2-1	-	TGTGCCAGCAGCGCAACAGACAGATACAATGAGCAGTTCTTC	CASSATDRYNEQFF
TRBD2	TRBV7-2	TRBJ2-7	-	TGTGCCAGCAGCTTAGAGCCTCTAGCGGGGGGGCTCTGGGGAGAGCAGTACTTC	CASSLEPLAGGLWGEQYF
TRBD2	TRBV29-1	TRBJ2-3	-	TGCAGCGTTGCCGGGGGGAGAACAGATACGCAGTATTTT	CSVAGGRTDTQYF
-	TRBV2	TRBJ1-2	-	TGTGCCAGCAGTGAAGAAAGGGGCGGGATCTATGGCTACACCTTC	CASSEERGGIYGYTF
-	TRBV27	TRBJ1-1	once	TGTGCCAGCCGATTAGGGGTCGAGAACACTGAAGCTTTCTTT	CASRLGVENTEAFF
TRBD1	TRBV28	TRBJ1-6	-	TGTGCCAGCAGTTCCCCCGGACAGGGACAAGATAATTCACCCCTCCACTTT	CASSSPGQGQDNSPLHF
-	TRBV6-5	TRBJ1-5	-	TGTGCCAGCAGTTGGGTGGAGAGTCAGCCCCAGCATTTT	CASSWVESQPQHF
-	TRBV27	TRBJ2-7	-	TGTGCCAGCAGTTTATCGGTTCAGGGGCCCTACGAGCAGTACTTC	CASSLSVQGPYEQYF
TRBD1	TRBV4-3	TRBJ1-2	-	TGCGCCAGCAGCCAAGGATCGCAACCACCAGGGGGCTATGGCTACACCTTC	CASSQGSQPPGGYGYTF
TRBD1	TRBV7-9	TRBJ2-1	-	TGTGCCAGCAGCCCGCCCGGGACAGGGGTCAATGAGCAGTTCTTC	CASSPPGTGVNEQFF
-	TRBV15	TRBJ1-1	-	TGTGCCACCAGCAGAGATAATTGTTGCGGACAGAAAGCTTTCTTT	CATSRDNCCGQKAFF
-	TRBV7-9	TRBJ1-1	-	TGTGCCAGCAGGTCTACAGTTGAAGCTTTCTTT	CASRSTVEAFF
-	TRBV7-9	TRBJ1-1	-	TGTGCCAGCAGCCCGAACATCGAAGCTTTCTTT	CASSPNIEAFF
TRBD1	TRBV29-1	TRBJ1-2	-	TGCAGCGTTGAAGATTACGGACAGGGGGTTGACTATGGCTACACCTTC	CSVEDYGQGVDYGYTF
TRBD1	TRBV4-3	TRBJ1-6	-	TGCGCCAGCAGCCAAGATTACCCCCGGGACAGCTATAATTCACCCCTCCACTTT	CASSQDYPRDSYNSPLHF
TRBD1	TRBV11-3	TRBJ2-7	-	TGTGCCAGCAGCTTAGTAATGTTGGGGACAGAAGATTACGAGCAGTACTTC	CASSLVMLGTEDYEQYF
TRBD1	TRBV5-1	TRBJ2-2	-	TGCGCCAGCAGCCCGGGACAGGGGGTGGACGGGGAGCTGTTTTTT	CASSPGQGVDGELFF
-	TRBV19	TRBJ2-7	-	TGTGCCAGTAGTATGGGGCAGGGTCTACGCGAGCAGTACTTC	CASSMGQGLREQYF